The entry below describes one T cell receptor (beta chain). The sample comes from a study of control samples from healthy donors and cancer patients. Method: immunoSEQ multiplex PCR; TCRdb's copy keeps in-frame clones and lacks some. This table holds some 150,000 clones, approximately 91% found once. This clonotype originated in a man aged 25-45 years in good health. The specimen sequenced was blood.

DNA of the CDR3: TGTGCCAGCAGCTTGGTCGGGGGGCCCGGCTACACCTTC. Protein sequence: CASSLVGGPGYTF. The V call is TRBV5-4, the J call TRBJ1-2; a possible D gene is TRBD1 (6 bases). The CDR3 runs 13 residues. V was cut by 0 bases and J by 8 bases, with 11 bases left in between. CDR1 and CDR2 (germline): SGHNT, YYREEE (reference sequence). Together with reference TRBV5-4 and TRBJ1-2, the CDR3 gives the full variable domain: ETGVTQSPTHLIKTRGQQVTLRCSSQSGHNTVSWYQQALGQGPQFIFQYYREEENGRGNFPPRFSGLQFPNYSSELNVNALELDDSALYLCASSLVGGPGYTFGSGTRLTVV.